What follows are 27 T cell receptor beta chains derived from one specimen sequenced in a study of read filtering for tumor transcriptome and immune sequencing. The library was built from roughly 400 ng RNA with molecular barcoded adaptors for alpha/delta and beta/gamma chains. TCRdb ran MiXCR on the reads and lists one entry per CDR3 protein. There are some 43,000 distinct CDR3 sequences in the sample; 13% occur only once, and approximately 30% lies in the top ten. Input material: a population of CD138-negative cells sorted from bone marrow. Source of these receptors: a donor over 35 with multiple myeloma.

About this clonotype: The CDR3 ends on some other residue instead of the conserved phenylalanine or tryptophan, so this is likely a read error. The CDR3 region has the DNA TGCAGCGCGGAGTCGGGGCCCGGGAACATCATATATTCT. Translated, it gives CSAESGPGNIIYS. The chain is built from TRBV29-1 and TRBJ1-3; D is perhaps TRBD1 (5 bases). The CDR3 extends over 13 amino acids. CDR1 is SQVTM and CDR2 is ANQGSEA in the germline V gene.

This clonotype came up a few times. A read error may explain this, as a much larger clone is one base away. J is TRBJ2-2 and V is TRBV28; D gene ambiguous. Germline assignment: CDR1 MDHEN and CDR2 SYDVKM. This CDR3 has 15 residues. The ends were cut back, 5 bases at V and 6 bases at J, with 16 bases in the middle. CDR3 DNA sequence: TGTGCCAGCAGTAGGATCAGGATCTCGTCCGGGGAGCTGTTTTTT. Its protein product is CASSRIRISSGELFF.

This clonotype was counted many times. The genes are TRBV28 and TRBJ2-4; D might be TRBD1 (7 bases). The CDR3 is 19 amino acids. V shed 5 bases and J shed 0 bases, with 23 bases lying between them. Germline V gene sequence: CDR1 MDHEN, CDR2 SYDVKM. CDR3 amino acids: CASSAGGRRGPLAKNIQYF. The CDR3 coding sequence is TGTGCCAGCAGTGCTGGGGGGCGAAGGGGGCCCTTAGCCAAAAACATTCAGTACTTC.

As concerns this clonotype: A much larger clone is a single base away; this may be a read error. V is TRBV7-3 and J is TRBJ2-1; D is possibly TRBD1 or TRBD2 (5 bases each). The CDR3 has 15 amino acids. The V gene's germline CDR1 is SGHTA and CDR2 FQGTGA. In nucleotides, the CDR3 is TGTGCCAGCAGCTTAGCTGGGGACCAATTCAATGAGCAGTCCTTC. Translated: CASSLAGDQFNEQSF.

This clonotype was counted only a few times. This chain connects TRBV11-3 to TRBJ2-1, with D possibly called TRBD1 or TRBD2 (6 bases each). The CDR3 runs to 14 residues. Trimming shortened V by 5 bases and J by 8 bases, and 16 bases separated the two germline ends. Per the germline V gene, CDR1 is SGHNT and CDR2 is YENEEA. The CDR3 sequence is CASSPGAWEDEQFF. The CDR3 DNA reads as TGTGCCAGCAGCCCGGGGGCTTGGGAAGATGAGCAGTTCTTC.

This clonotype was seen at least ten times. The chain joins TRBV6-2 or TRBV6-3 to TRBJ2-3, with 12 bases that match TRBD2. The CDR3 sequence is 18 residues long. V lost 7 bases to trimming and J lost 2 bases; unmatched junction nucleotides: 13. From germline, CDR1 is MNHEY and CDR2 SVGEGT. The CDR3 region is CASTYRLAGGRDTDTQYF. The CDR3 region has the DNA TGTGCCAGCACCTATCGGCTAGCGGGAGGGCGAGACACAGATACGCAGTATTTT.

This clonotype was found a few times. Being one base from a much bigger clone, this may be a read error. J is TRBJ2-5 and V is TRBV6-1; possibly TRBD2 for D (5 bases). This CDR3 has 14 amino acids. V was clipped by 7 bases and J by 3 bases, with 15 bases between them. Germline assignment: CDR1 MNHNS and CDR2 SASEGT. CDR3 coding DNA: TGTGCCAGCAATGCCCGGACTGCCAAAGAGACCCAGTACTTC. This codes for CASNARTAKETQYF.

This chain links TRBV5-1 with TRBJ2-1; perhaps D is TRBD1 or TRBD2 (5 bases each). Germline values: CDR1 SGHRS, CDR2 YFSETQ. V was clipped by 3 bases and J by 5 bases, with 9 bases between them. The length of the CDR3 is 13 residues. The CDR3 loop is CASSWDPDNEQFF. The CDR3 DNA sequence: TGCGCCAGCAGCTGGGACCCGGACAATGAGCAGTTCTTC.

In its sample, this clonotype was seen many times. The chain recombines TRBV5-1 with TRBJ2-7, with TRBD2 matching 7 bases. The CDR3 covers 14 residues. After removal of 4 bases from V and 2 bases from J, the junction contained 6 bases not matched to a gene. The germline V gene encodes CDR1 SGHRS and CDR2 YFSETQ. The CDR3 bases are TGCGCCAGCAGCCCTCTAGCGGATGCCTACGAGCAGTACTTC. It codes for CASSPLADAYEQYF.

The sample holds a few counts of this clonotype. V gene TRBV29-1 combines with J gene TRBJ2-1; perhaps TRBD1 as D (6 bases). The CDR3 loop spans 16 amino acids. V was pared by 3 bases and J by 4 bases, with 19 bases between. Germline V CDR1 and CDR2: SQVTM, ANQGSEA. The CDR3 is CSVDKGQGTAYNEQFF. The CDR3 DNA follows: TGCAGCGTTGATAAGGGGCAGGGGACGGCGTACAATGAGCAGTTCTTC.

This clonotype was detected ten times or more. The rearrangement links TRBV29-1 to TRBJ2-7; 7 nucleotides agree with TRBD1. The CDR3 is 13 amino acids. The junction had 11 bases not matched to a gene; V was cut back by 6 bases and J by 6 bases. Looked up from germline, CDR1 is SQVTM and CDR2 is ANQGSEA. CDR3 sequence reads: CSVGQVVGSEQYF. The CDR3 coding sequence is TGCAGCGTCGGACAGGTTGTCGGTAGCGAGCAGTACTTC.

Remarks on this clonotype: This may stem from a read error, because a much larger clone lies one nucleotide away. The chain has TRBV20-1 and TRBJ2-7; a weak D match, TRBD1 (5 bases). CDR3 length: 14 amino acids. Germline assignment: CDR1 DFQATT and CDR2 SNEGSKA (reference sequence). In DNA, the CDR3 is TGCGGTGCTAGAAGGGGCACCAACCTGGGCGAGCAGTACTTC. Amino acids: CGARRGTNLGEQYF.

In the case of this clonotype: A read error is the likely source, as a far larger clone sits one nucleotide away. The chain carries TRBV7-9 and TRBJ2-5, with 10 bases identical to TRBD1. This CDR3 is built from 15 residues. CDR1 is SEHNR and CDR2 is FQNEAQ in the germline V gene (reference sequence). The CDR3 sequence: CAGSTPDRGQETQYF. The CDR3 nucleotides are TGTGCCGGCAGCACCCCGGACAGGGGGCAAGAGACCCAGTACTTC.

This clonotype was counted ten times or more. The chain couples TRBV15 to TRBJ1-5; D remains unclear. Germline V CDR1 and CDR2: LNHNV, YYDKDF (reference sequence). Trimming left V 5 bases short and J 6 bases short, with 11 bases between. The CDR3 sequence is 13 residues long. CDR3: CATSRRGGQPQHF. CDR3 DNA sequence: TGTGCCACCAGCCGGCGGGGAGGTCAGCCCCAGCATTTT.

This clonotype was observed at least ten times. V usage is TRBV7-9 and J usage is TRBJ2-2; no clear D gene. Deletions cut 7 bases from V and 5 bases from J, with 11 bases between. The germline CDR1 and CDR2 sequences are SEHNR and FQNEAQ (reference sequence). The CDR3 consists of 13 residues. CDR3 nucleotide sequence: TGTGCCAGCACCCCGACGTGGACCGGGGAGCTGTTTTTT. Protein: CASTPTWTGELFF.

A remark on this clonotype: At one end, the junction sequence differs from germline, possibly due to a read error. The J gene is TRBJ2-1, the V gene TRBV10-3; 9 positions agree with TRBD1. This CDR3 spans 18 amino acids. Germline V gene data show CDR1 as ENHRY and CDR2 as SYGVKD. The CDR3 is CAISGSVGRQGVNNEQFF. The CDR3 nucleotides read TGTGCCATCAGTGGGTCTGTGGGGAGACAGGGGGTAAACAACGAGCAGTTCTTC.

Ten or more counts support this clonotype. The chain joins TRBV7-9 to TRBJ1-1; D is undetermined. Germline V gene data show CDR1 as SEHNR and CDR2 as FQNEAQ (reference sequence). The length of the CDR3 is 14 residues. Trimming pared 1 base from V and 0 bases from J, leaving 6 bases between. CDR3 in DNA: TGTGCCAGCAGCTTAGACGGGTTGAACACTGAAGCTTTCTTT. Protein sequence: CASSLDGLNTEAFF.

This clonotype was seen many times. This chain connects TRBV9 to TRBJ2-7; no clear D gene. The CDR3 sequence is 13 residues long. Germline loops: CDR1 SGDLS, CDR2 YYNGEE. Trimming cost V 3 bases and J 1 base, with 8 bases left between them. The DNA of the CDR3 is TGTGCCAGCAGCGCCGACCCATCCTACGAGCAGTACTTC. Amino acids: CASSADPSYEQYF.

This clonotype was found many times. This sequence joins TRBV3-1 and TRBJ2-1; D not certain. V was pared by 7 bases and J by 5 bases, with 12 bases between. The CDR3 is 13 amino acids. From germline, CDR1 is LGHDT and CDR2 YNNKEL (reference sequence). CDR3 amino acids: CASTRGTDNEQFF. CDR3 coding DNA: TGTGCCAGCACCCGAGGTACCGACAATGAGCAGTTCTTC.

This chain's CDR3 is CSVREYPDEQFF. The DNA for the CDR3 is TGCAGCGTGCGGGAGTATCCGGACGAGCAGTTCTTC. The genes are TRBV29-1 and TRBJ2-1; 7 nucleotides align to TRBD2. The CDR3 covers 12 residues. J was trimmed by 10 bases and V by 6 bases; bases with no gene match: 9. Germline V gene data show CDR1 as SQVTM and CDR2 as ANQGSEA.

This clonotype was recorded many times. This chain joins TRBV7-2 and TRBJ2-2; 10 nucleotides align to TRBD2. This CDR3 has 16 amino acids. The trim removed 0 bases at V and 6 bases at J, leaving 4 bases unmatched. Germline assignment: CDR1 SGHTA and CDR2 FQGNSA. CDR3 amino acids: CASSLALAGVAGELFF. The CDR3 bases are TGTGCCAGCAGCTTAGCGCTAGCGGGAGTGGCCGGGGAGCTGTTTTTT.

This clonotype was observed at least ten times. The rearrangement uses TRBV11-2 and TRBJ2-6; 8 bases map to TRBD1. V dropped 2 bases and J dropped 9; count of bases not matched to a gene: 6. Germline loops: CDR1 SGHAT, CDR2 FQNNGV. The CDR3 is made up of 15 amino acids. In nucleotides, the CDR3 is TGTGCCAGCAGCTTAAGACAGGGGAGACTCAACGTCCTGACTTTC. This translates into CASSLRQGRLNVLTF. The full variable domain, rest sourced from reference TRBV11-2 and TRBJ2-6, is EAGVAQSPRYKIIEKRQSVAFWCNPISGHATLYWYQQILGQGPKLLIQFQNNGVVDDSQLPKDRFSAERLKGVDSTLKIQPAKLEDSAVYLCASSLRQGRLNVLTFGAGSRLTVL.

This clonotype appeared many times. The chain carries TRBV7-2 and TRBJ2-3, with a weak D call TRBD1 (5 bases). There are 15 residues in the CDR3. V shed 1 base and J shed 1 base, with 9 bases lying between them. CDR1 SGHTA and CDR2 FQGNSA come from the germline V gene. The DNA for the CDR3 is TGTGCCAGCAGCTTAGTTACAGGCGGCACAGATACGCAGTATTTT. Translation: CASSLVTGGTDTQYF.

The sample holds many counts of this clonotype. The chain recombines TRBV20-1 with TRBJ2-1; 10 bases are a match to TRBD1. V shed 5 bases, J shed 6 bases, and the junction held 1 base outside the gene matches. Germline-derived CDR1 and CDR2 are DFQATT and SNEGSKA (reference sequence). The CDR3 sequence is 12 residues long. The chain's CDR3 is CSAGQGVNEQFF. The CDR3, as DNA: TGCAGTGCTGGACAGGGGGTCAATGAGCAGTTCTTC.

This clonotype was observed at least ten times. This sequence joins TRBV2 and TRBJ2-1; TRBD2 agrees at 10 bases. The germline CDR1 and CDR2 sequences are SNHLY and FYNNEI. V lost 7 bases and J lost 3; bases outside the gene matches: 6. This CDR3 is 15 amino acids long. CDR3 in DNA: TGTGCCAGCAAAAGTTGGACTAGCGGCTACAATGAGCAGTTCTTC. Encoded protein: CASKSWTSGYNEQFF.

The sample holds a few counts of this clonotype. Without the conserved terminal phenylalanine or tryptophan, this CDR3 likely stems from a read error. The chain carries TRBV3-1 and TRBJ1-2, with 9 bases fitting TRBD1. J was trimmed by 8 bases and V by 4 bases; bases with no gene match: 2. Germline CDR1 reads LGHDT; CDR2 reads YNNKEL (reference sequence). The CDR3 runs 12 residues. The CDR3 protein is CASSRQGGGYTL. In DNA, the CDR3 is TGTGCCAGCAGCCGACAGGGGGGAGGCTACACCCTC.

This clonotype was picked up a small number of times. This sequence joins TRBV10-3 and TRBJ2-7; D is possibly TRBD1 (6 bases). There are 12 residues in the CDR3. V shed 3 bases and J shed 4 bases, with 7 bases lying between them. Germline CDR1 ENHRY, CDR2 SYGVKD. CDR3 DNA sequence: TGTGCCATCAGTGAAGGGGGATACGAGCAGTACTTC. Amino acids: CAISEGGYEQYF.